Listed below are T cell receptor beta chains from one sample, sequenced in a study of blood T cell repertoires in COVID-19. Generated by immunoSEQ multiplex PCR, the TCRdb table keeps only in-frame clones and is missing some. The table shows about 220,000 clones, with roughly 85% occurring only once. Specimen: peripheral blood. All receptors come from a woman between 70 and 85 years old with COVID-19, enrolled during active disease. The CDR3 runs from the conserved cysteine through the conserved F or W. Each record gives: V gene, J gene, clone size, D gene, CDR3 DNA, CDR3 protein. A D gene is named only where the DNA matches it firmly. Expanded clones are given a class, and other clones once, few, many or no size at all.

V gene: TRBV4-1; J gene: TRBJ2-7; clone size: NA; D gene: TRBD1; CDR3 DNA: TGCGCCACCCCAAAGGGGGACAGAGGCTACGAGCAGTACTTC; CDR3 protein: CATPKGDRGYEQYF
V gene: TRBV4-2; J gene: TRBJ2-7; clone size: NA; D gene: TRBD1; CDR3 DNA: TGTGCCAGCAGCCAAGCGGGACAGGCGGACGAGCAGTACTTC; CDR3 protein: CASSQAGQADEQYF
V gene: TRBV9; J gene: TRBJ2-3; clone size: NA; D gene: NA; CDR3 DNA: TGTGCCAGCAGCGGGCTAGTTTGGGCAGATACGCAGTATTTT; CDR3 protein: CASSGLVWADTQYF
V gene: TRBV11-2; J gene: TRBJ1-1; clone size: NA; D gene: TRBD1; CDR3 DNA: TGTGCCAGCAGCCCGGACAGGGGGCTAACCACTGAAGCTTTCTTT; CDR3 protein: CASSPDRGLTTEAFF
V gene: TRBV19; J gene: TRBJ2-1; clone size: NA; D gene: TRBD2; CDR3 DNA: TGTGCCAGTAGTAAGACTAGCGCGAACCCCAATGAGCAGTTCTTC; CDR3 protein: CASSKTSANPNEQFF
V gene: TRBV9; J gene: TRBJ1-2; clone size: NA; D gene: NA; CDR3 DNA: TGTGCCAGCAGCGTAGCCTGGACAGACCTCATCAACTTCTATGGCTACACCTTC; CDR3 protein: CASSVAWTDLINFYGYTF
V gene: TRBV9; J gene: TRBJ2-1; clone size: NA; D gene: NA; CDR3 DNA: TGTGCCAGCAGCGCCAGGCTCCTCAATGTCAATGAGCAGTTCTTC; CDR3 protein: CASSARLLNVNEQFF
V gene: TRBV4-1; J gene: TRBJ2-1; clone size: NA; D gene: NA; CDR3 DNA: TGCGCCAGCAGCCAAGCAGGGGGGCGCGTGGAGAATGAGCAGTTCTTC; CDR3 protein: CASSQAGGRVENEQFF
V gene: TRBV24-1; J gene: TRBJ2-1; clone size: NA; D gene: TRBD1; CDR3 DNA: TGTGCCACCAGTGGGGGACAGGGTTTGGATATCAATGAGCAGTTCTTC; CDR3 protein: CATSGGQGLDINEQFF
V gene: TRBV6-5; J gene: TRBJ1-2; clone size: once; D gene: NA; CDR3 DNA: TGTGCCAGCAGTTCCTCGGGAGCCGAATATGGCTACACCTTC; CDR3 protein: CASSSSGAEYGYTF
V gene: TRBV6-5; J gene: TRBJ1-3; clone size: once; D gene: NA; CDR3 DNA: TGTGCCAGCGGGAGACAGGAAGCCTCTGGAAACACCATATATTTT; CDR3 protein: CASGRQEASGNTIYF
V gene: TRBV27; J gene: TRBJ1-1; clone size: NA; D gene: NA; CDR3 DNA: TGTGCCAGCAGTTTGTCCAGGGCGAACACTGAAGCTTTCTTT; CDR3 protein: CASSLSRANTEAFF
V gene: TRBV7-9; J gene: TRBJ1-1; clone size: once; D gene: TRBD1; CDR3 DNA: TGTGCCAGCACCACACTGGGGGACAGGGGAGGAACTGAAGCTTTCTTT; CDR3 protein: CASTTLGDRGGTEAFF
V gene: TRBV29-1; J gene: TRBJ1-1; clone size: few; D gene: NA; CDR3 DNA: TGCAGCGTTGTTCACAGGGAGTACACTGAAGCTTTCTTT; CDR3 protein: CSVVHREYTEAFF
V gene: TRBV10-3; J gene: TRBJ2-1; clone size: once; D gene: TRBD1; CDR3 DNA: TGTGCCATCACTAAATTCCGGGACAGGGGGGATGAGCAGTTCTTC; CDR3 protein: CAITKFRDRGDEQFF
V gene: TRBV14; J gene: TRBJ2-7; clone size: NA; D gene: NA; CDR3 DNA: TGTGCCAGCAGCCAAAACAGCTACGAGCAGTACTTC; CDR3 protein: CASSQNSYEQYF
V gene: TRBV2; J gene: TRBJ1-1; clone size: NA; D gene: NA; CDR3 DNA: TGTGCCAGCAAACAGAGTAACACTGAAGCTTTCTTT; CDR3 protein: CASKQSNTEAFF
V gene: TRBV25-1; J gene: TRBJ2-1; clone size: once; D gene: TRBD1; CDR3 DNA: TGTGCCAGCAGTGCGATAACAGGGGCCAACAATGAGCAGTTCTTC; CDR3 protein: CASSAITGANNEQFF
V gene: TRBV19; J gene: TRBJ1-1; clone size: few; D gene: NA; CDR3 DNA: TGTGCCAGTAGTATATGGGGGGATGCACCCTTGAACACTGAAGCTTTCTTT; CDR3 protein: CASSIWGDAPLNTEAFF
V gene: TRBV6-5; J gene: TRBJ2-7; clone size: NA; D gene: NA; CDR3 DNA: TGTGCCAGCAGTTGGGACAACGAGCAGTACTTC; CDR3 protein: CASSWDNEQYF
V gene: TRBV3-1/TRBV3-2; J gene: TRBJ1-1; clone size: NA; D gene: NA; CDR3 DNA: TGTGCCAGCAGCCAAGTGGGGAGAGAAGCTTTCTTT; CDR3 protein: CASSQVGREAFF
V gene: TRBV6-5; J gene: TRBJ1-5; clone size: NA; D gene: NA; CDR3 DNA: TGTGCCAGCAGCTCCACAGGGATAAGCCAGCCCCAGCATTTT; CDR3 protein: CASSSTGISQPQHF
V gene: TRBV15; J gene: TRBJ2-2; clone size: NA; D gene: NA; CDR3 DNA: TGTGCCACCAGCAGAGATGAGGTAGCGAACACCGGGGAGCTGTTTTTT; CDR3 protein: CATSRDEVANTGELFF
V gene: TRBV7-9; J gene: TRBJ1-1; clone size: NA; D gene: NA; CDR3 DNA: TGTGCCAGCAGCTTAGGGGCGCTAAACACTGAAGCTTTCTTT; CDR3 protein: CASSLGALNTEAFF